The subject of this entry is one TCR beta chain. The CDR3 runs 14 residues. Germline lookup yields CDR1 SGHTA and CDR2 FQGTGA. V was shortened by 3 bases and J by 0 bases, with 8 bases between the two germline ends. The sample originates from a study of shared clonotypes between healthy human individuals. TCRdb's table, derived via immunoSEQ multiplex PCR, lists solely in-frame clones and lacks some. This table holds 2,500,000 or so clones, around 90% found once. This receptor was taken from a man younger than 30 in good health. Some clones in this sample may be carry-over from other donors' samples. V gene TRBV7-3 combines with J gene TRBJ1-1; D gene unclear. Input material: naive CD4+ T cells from PBMCs. Subset noted: CD45RA+ positively selected. CDR3 in amino acids: CASSFRGVNTEAFF. DNA for the CDR3: TGTGCCAGCAGCTTCCGTGGGGTGAACACTGAAGCTTTCTTT.